This T cell receptor beta chain comes out of a study of blood T cell repertoires in COVID-19. Study at large: Samples taken during acute and convalescent COVID-19 were collected in the United States, Italy and Spain. T cells, B-cell-depleted T cells, or PBMCs provided the cDNA or gDNA that served as material.

As processed by the authors: Reference gene primers were amplified, and this amplification served to estimate nucleated cell counts. Repertoires were generated with immunoSEQ multiplex PCR, while TCRdb's copy carries only in-frame clones and drops some. The V and J calls and clone size were taken over from that table, and D and trimming were inferred from the DNA. The sample records 150,000 to 200,000 clones, around 85% being singletons. As for this clone: The same CDR3 arises from other DNA sequences in this sample as well.

The CDR3 totals 14 residues. Trimming at V came to 4 bases and at J to 2 bases, leaving 5 bases not matched to a gene. Germline assignment: CDR1 SGDLS and CDR2 YYNGEE. The chain carries TRBV9 and TRBJ2-7, with TRBD1 identical over 8 bases. Source material: peripheral blood. The receptor was derived from a man in his fifties or sixties with acute or convalescent COVID-19. The CDR3 is CASSPRTGTYEQYF. The CDR3 DNA reads as TGTGCCAGCAGCCCCCGGACAGGGACCTACGAGCAGTACTTC.